This TCR beta chain was observed in a study of blood T cell repertoires in COVID-19. Germline CDR1 reads SGHVS; CDR2 reads FQNEAQ. V shed 4 bases and J shed 3 bases, with 14 bases lying between them. The CDR3 extends over 15 amino acids. Clones were read by immunoSEQ multiplex PCR, and TCRdb kept only the in-frame ones, dropping some. The sample carries roughly 200,000 clones, 80% to 85% recorded once. This clone was observed once. The sequenced sample was PBMCs or T cells enriched from blood (not recorded which). This clonotype was obtained from a woman aged 30 to 39 who had been exposed to COVID-19. This chain links TRBV7-8 with TRBJ2-3; tentatively, D is TRBD2 (7 bases). CDR3 protein: CASSSPGGETDTQYF. CDR3 nucleotides: TGTGCCAGCAGCTCCCCGGGGGGCGAAACAGATACGCAGTATTTT.